This is a list of T cell receptor beta chains from one sample in a study of CD8 T cells in ankylosing spondylitis. TCRdb ran MiXCR on the 5' RACE reads and lists one entry per CDR3 protein. The data contain some 140,000 distinct CDR3 sequences, just under 7.5% of them singletons. The material sequenced was blood, either unsorted or a sorted T cell fraction (not recorded which). The receptors here all came from a female donor with ankylosing spondylitis or in good health (not recorded which). Each CDR3 is given with its conserved first and last residue. The D gene is left open where the match is weak. A row's size may be missing; if present it is once, few, many or a size class.

clone_size	d_call	j_call	v_call	cdr3_nt	cdr3_aa
many	NA	TRBJ2-3	TRBV7-2	TGTGCCAGCAGCTTAGGGCTAGGAGTCGCAGATACGCAGTATTTT	CASSLGLGVADTQYF
many	NA	TRBJ2-3	TRBV7-2	TGTGCCAGCAGCTTAGGGCTCACAGATACGCAGTATTTT	CASSLGLTDTQYF
many	NA	TRBJ2-1	TRBV5-1	TGCGCCAGCAGCGGGCCGGGACACCTCTCGCGCAATGAGCAGTTCTTC	CASSGPGHLSRNEQFF
many	NA	TRBJ1-5	TRBV6-5	TGTGCCAGCAGTTCGGGGGCTAATAGCAATCAGCCCCAGCATTTT	CASSSGANSNQPQHF
many	TRBD2	TRBJ2-1	TRBV5-5	TGTGCCAGCAGCTCCGGGACTAGAGGTTATAATGAGCAGTTCTTC	CASSSGTRGYNEQFF
many	NA	TRBJ1-5	TRBV12-3/TRBV12-4	TGTGCCAGCAGTTTAAGGGGGGATCAGCCCCAGCATTTT	CASSLRGDQPQHF
many	NA	TRBJ2-7	TRBV5-1	TGCGCCAGCACCGAAACAGGGTTCGGCGAGCAGTACTTC	CASTETGFGEQYF
many	NA	TRBJ2-7	TRBV6-2/TRBV6-3	TGTGCCAGCAGCCATGCCGGGACCCCTTACGAGCAGTACTTC	CASSHAGTPYEQYF
many	NA	TRBJ2-6	TRBV5-6	TGTGCCAGCAGCTCCGGACCGACAGAGTATAACTGGACGCCCGTCCTGACTTTC	CASSSGPTEYNWTPVLTF
many	NA	TRBJ1-1	TRBV5-6	TGTGCCAGCAGCCGGTGGGGGACCTACTCGAACACTGAAGCTTTCTTT	CASSRWGTYSNTEAFF
NA	NA	TRBJ1-1	TRBV5-1	TGCGCCAGCAGCCCTTGGGGGAACACTGAAGCTTTCTTT	CASSPWGNTEAFF
NA	NA	TRBJ1-1	TRBV11-3	TGTGCCAGCAGCTTAGACCAGGGACGGACCACCGAAGCTTTCTTT	CASSLDQGRTTEAFF
many	TRBD1	TRBJ1-1	TRBV6-1	TGTGCCAGCAGCTCGGGACAGGCGACCCTGAACACTGAAGCTTTCTTT	CASSSGQATLNTEAFF
NA	TRBD1	TRBJ1-1	TRBV2	TGTGCCAGCACTGAATTCGACAGGGGGCATCGGACTGAAGCTTTCTTT	CASTEFDRGHRTEAFF
many	NA	TRBJ2-1	TRBV15	TGTGCCACCAGCAGAGATGAGACCCATGAGCAGTTCTTC	CATSRDETHEQFF
many	NA	TRBJ1-1	TRBV29-1	TGCAGCGTTGGAGGGGAGAACACTGAAGCTTTCTTT	CSVGGENTEAFF
many	NA	TRBJ2-1	TRBV28	TGTGCCAGCAGTACCAGCTGGAATGAGCAGTTCTTC	CASSTSWNEQFF
many	NA	TRBJ2-3	TRBV20-1	TGCAGTGCTAGAGGTCCTCGTTGGGAGGCAGATACGCAGTATTTT	CSARGPRWEADTQYF
many	NA	TRBJ1-1	TRBV6-5	TGTGCCAGCAGTTACACCTTCAAGAACACTGAAGCTTTCTTT	CASSYTFKNTEAFF
many	NA	TRBJ1-5	TRBV4-2	TGTGCCAGCAGCCAAGCTCAGGGGAGCAATCAGCCCCAGCATTTT	CASSQAQGSNQPQHF
many	NA	TRBJ2-7	TRBV6-1	TGTGCCAGCGTACCGGTTTATTTGGACGAGCAGTACTTC	CASVPVYLDEQYF
many	TRBD2	TRBJ2-5	TRBV5-5	TGTGCCAGCATGAGTGCGACTAGCGGAGAGACCCAGTACTTC	CASMSATSGETQYF
many	NA	TRBJ1-1	TRBV7-2	TGTGCCAGCAGCGAGGTCGGTTTTAACACTGAAGCTTTCTTT	CASSEVGFNTEAFF
many	NA	TRBJ1-2	TRBV4-3	TGCGCCAGCAGCCAAGAGACCAGGGACAACTATGGCTACACCTTC	CASSQETRDNYGYTF
many	NA	TRBJ1-1	TRBV5-5	TGTGCCAGCAGCACCCGGGCGATGAACACTGAAGCTTTCTTT	CASSTRAMNTEAFF
few	NA	TRBJ2-2	TRBV29-1	TGCAGCGTTTCAGCGAGGGGCACCGGGGAGCTGTTTTTT	CSVSARGTGELFF
many	TRBD1	TRBJ1-1	TRBV5-1	TGCGCCAGCAGCCCCGACAGGGGGTCCACTGAAGCTTTCTTT	CASSPDRGSTEAFF
many	NA	TRBJ1-3	TRBV5-1	TGCGCCAGCAGCTTAACCGGGACAAGCTCTGGAAACACCATATATTTT	CASSLTGTSSGNTIYF
few	TRBD1	TRBJ2-7	TRBV7-2	TGTGCCAGCAGCCCCTGGACAGGGTACGAGCAGTACTTC	CASSPWTGYEQYF
many	TRBD1	TRBJ1-1	TRBV7-9	TGTGCCAGCAGCCCTGGACAGGCGGGTAACACTGAAGCTTTCTTT	CASSPGQAGNTEAFF
many	NA	TRBJ1-1	TRBV4-1	TGCGCCAGCAGCCAATATCGGGCAGCTCCGACTTTAAGGTCTTTCTTT	CASSQYRAAPTLRSFF
many	TRBD1	TRBJ1-2	TRBV6-2/TRBV6-3	TGTGCCAGCAGTTACTCATCATTGACAGGGTCCACGCAACCTAACTATGGCTACACCTTC	CASSYSSLTGSTQPNYGYTF
few	NA	TRBJ1-2	TRBV3-1	TGTGCCAGCAGCGACCGGGGTACAGAGGGCTACACCTTC	CASSDRGTEGYTF
many	NA	TRBJ1-1	TRBV12-3/TRBV12-4	TGTGCCAGCAGCTCAAAAATTTTCACTGAAGCTTTCTTT	CASSSKIFTEAFF
many	TRBD2	TRBJ2-2	TRBV5-1	TGCGCCAGCAGCGCCGGACTAGCGGGGCCGAACACCGGGGAGCTGTTTTTT	CASSAGLAGPNTGELFF
many	NA	TRBJ1-1	TRBV28	TGTGCCAGCAGTAGAAGGGGGTCAAGGAACACTGAAGCTTTCTTT	CASSRRGSRNTEAFF
many	NA	TRBJ2-1	TRBV12-3/TRBV12-4	TGTGCCAGCAGTCCCAAGACGGCGAGCTCCTACAATGAGCAGTTCTTC	CASSPKTASSYNEQFF